What follows are 5 T cell receptor beta chains derived from one specimen sequenced in a study of CD8+ T cells in alopecia areata. cDNA serving as the sequencing template came from extracted, reverse transcribed RNA. The protocol was immunoSEQ multiplex PCR, while the TCRdb copy is restricted to in-frame clones and leaves out a portion. The repertoire has around 210,000 clones, more than 55% of them found once; the top ten carry around 5%. The source material was CD8+ T cells sorted from blood. These receptors all stem from a human donor in good health.

The chain links TRBV9 to TRBJ1-2; D unresolved. Per the germline V gene, CDR1 is SGDLS and CDR2 is YYNGEE. With 0 bases removed from V and 8 bases from J, the gap between germline ends came to 17 bases. This CDR3 is built from 15 residues. CDR3 amino acids: CASSVGGFVASGYTF. CDR3 DNA sequence: TGTGCCAGCAGCGTAGGGGGATTTGTGGCAAGCGGCTACACCTTC.

The V gene is TRBV5-1, the J gene TRBJ2-1; TRBD2 matches at 9 bases. J lost 0 bases, V lost 4 bases, and 5 bases had no gene match. Germline V gene lookup returns CDR1 SGHRS and CDR2 YFSETQ. The CDR3 loop spans 16 amino acids. The CDR3: CASSQDSGSSYNEQFF. For the CDR3, the DNA is TGCGCCAGCAGCCAAGATAGCGGGAGCTCCTACAATGAGCAGTTCTTC.

The chain employs TRBV7-6 and TRBJ2-1; D gene uncertain. V was clipped by 6 bases and J by 6 bases, with 18 bases between them. The CDR3 sequence is 15 residues long. Germline V gives CDR1 SGHVS, CDR2 FNYEAQ. This CDR3 reads CASSFIKVPGNEQFF. CDR3 nucleotides: TGTGCCAGCAGTTTTATCAAAGTTCCAGGCAATGAGCAGTTCTTC.

V is TRBV29-1 and J is TRBJ2-7; tentatively, D is TRBD1 (7 bases). This CDR3 comprises 15 residues. The V end lost 0 bases, the J end lost 5 bases, and 17 bases lay between the germline ends. Germline V gene sequence: CDR1 SQVTM, CDR2 ANQGSEA. In DNA, the CDR3 is TGCAGCGTTGAAGATCGGACGGCAGGGGGGCACGAGCAGTACTTC. Translated, it gives CSVEDRTAGGHEQYF.

The CDR3 loop is CSVPEQTGGNEQFF. The DNA of the CDR3 is TGCAGCGTCCCCGAGCAAACAGGCGGCAATGAGCAGTTCTTC. V and J are TRBV29-1 and TRBJ2-1, with a possible D match to TRBD1 (5 bases). V was clipped by 6 bases and J by 6 bases, with 18 bases between them. CDR3 length: 14 amino acids. From germline, CDR1 is SQVTM and CDR2 ANQGSEA.